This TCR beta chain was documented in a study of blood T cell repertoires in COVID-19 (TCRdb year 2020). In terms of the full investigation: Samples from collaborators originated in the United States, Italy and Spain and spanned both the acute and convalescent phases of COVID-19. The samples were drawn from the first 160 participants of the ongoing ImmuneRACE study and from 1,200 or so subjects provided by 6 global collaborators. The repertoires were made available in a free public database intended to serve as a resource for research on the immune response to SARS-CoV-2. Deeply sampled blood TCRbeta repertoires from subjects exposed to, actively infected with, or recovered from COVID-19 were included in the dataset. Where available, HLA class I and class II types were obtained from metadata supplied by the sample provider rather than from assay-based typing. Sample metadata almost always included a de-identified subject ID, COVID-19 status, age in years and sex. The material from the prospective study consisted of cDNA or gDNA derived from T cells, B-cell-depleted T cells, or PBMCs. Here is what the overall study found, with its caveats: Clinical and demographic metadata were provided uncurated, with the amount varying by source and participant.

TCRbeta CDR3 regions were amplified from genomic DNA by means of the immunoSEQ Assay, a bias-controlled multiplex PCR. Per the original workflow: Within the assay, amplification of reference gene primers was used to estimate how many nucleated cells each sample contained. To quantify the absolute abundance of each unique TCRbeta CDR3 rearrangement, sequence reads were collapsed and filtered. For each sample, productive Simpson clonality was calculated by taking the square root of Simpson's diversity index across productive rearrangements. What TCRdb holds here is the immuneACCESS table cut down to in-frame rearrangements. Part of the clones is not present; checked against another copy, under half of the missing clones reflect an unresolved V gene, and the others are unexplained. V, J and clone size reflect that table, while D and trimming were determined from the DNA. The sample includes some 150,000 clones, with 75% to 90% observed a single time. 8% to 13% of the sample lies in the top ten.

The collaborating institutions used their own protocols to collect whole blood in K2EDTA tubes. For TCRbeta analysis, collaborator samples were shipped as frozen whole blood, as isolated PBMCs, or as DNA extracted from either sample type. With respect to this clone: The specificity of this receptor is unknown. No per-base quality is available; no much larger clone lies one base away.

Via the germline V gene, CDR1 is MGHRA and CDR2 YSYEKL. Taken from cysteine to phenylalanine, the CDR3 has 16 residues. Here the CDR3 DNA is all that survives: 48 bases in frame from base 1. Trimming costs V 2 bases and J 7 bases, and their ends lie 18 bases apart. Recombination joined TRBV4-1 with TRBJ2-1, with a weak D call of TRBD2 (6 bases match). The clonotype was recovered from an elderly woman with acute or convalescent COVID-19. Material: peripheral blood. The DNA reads TGCGCCAGCAGCCAATCCTCCGGGGCGGGGAGTAATGAGCAGTTCTTC. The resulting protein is CASSQSSGAGSNEQFF.